A selection of T cell receptor beta chains follows, all from one sample in a study of early T cells in non-severe SARS-CoV-2 infection. TCRdb reanalysed the 5' RACE reads using MiXCR and keeps one entry per CDR3 protein. The sample has roughly 43,000 distinct CDR3 sequences, over 5% seen once. Source: whole blood, taken at baseline. The source of these receptors is an adult who was a healthcare worker with PCR-confirmed SARS-CoV-2 infection or an uninfected control (not recorded which). Both conserved end residues are trimmed from each CDR3. Each record gives: V gene, D gene, J gene, CDR3 protein. The D gene is left open where the match is weak.

TRBV6-4,.,TRBJ2-1,ASSDSDMDYNEQF
TRBV7-9,TRBD1,TRBJ1-5,ASSFAGTGEQPQH
TRBV7-2,.,TRBJ2-5,ASSQTRLQETQY
TRBV10-2,.,TRBJ2-7,ASSESTPGVDEQY
TRBV7-9,TRBD1,TRBJ1-1,ASSLVVTGATGEAF
TRBV6-5,.,TRBJ2-3,ASSVLGTDTQY
TRBV30,.,TRBJ1-2,AWRDWLPGAPNYGYT
TRBV6-1,.,TRBJ1-5,ASSEGEGGGNQPQH
TRBV7-2,TRBD1,TRBJ2-7,ASSLGQGLWMEQY
TRBV6-5,.,TRBJ2-4,ASSYSTPDWEGAKNIQY
TRBV6-6,.,TRBJ1-2,ASELGTAYGYT
TRBV5-1,TRBD1,TRBJ1-4,ASSWGQGRDEKLF
TRBV20-1,TRBD1,TRBJ1-2,SASPTGTDYGYT
TRBV28,TRBD1,TRBJ1-6,ASSLGTDSYNSPLH
TRBV28,TRBD1,TRBJ1-1,ASRAPDRDTEAF